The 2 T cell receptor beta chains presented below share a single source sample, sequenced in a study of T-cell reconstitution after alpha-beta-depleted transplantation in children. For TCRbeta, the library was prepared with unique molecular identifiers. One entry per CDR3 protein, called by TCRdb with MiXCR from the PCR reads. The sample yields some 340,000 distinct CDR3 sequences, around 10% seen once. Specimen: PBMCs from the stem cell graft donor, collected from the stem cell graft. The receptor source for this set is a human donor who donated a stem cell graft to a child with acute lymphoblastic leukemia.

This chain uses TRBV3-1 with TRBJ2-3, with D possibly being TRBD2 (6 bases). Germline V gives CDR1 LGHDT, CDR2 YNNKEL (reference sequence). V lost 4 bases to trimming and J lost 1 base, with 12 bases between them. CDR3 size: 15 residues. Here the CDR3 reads CASSRRDLRTDTQYF. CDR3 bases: TGTGCCAGCAGCCGCCGGGACTTGCGCACAGATACGCAGTATTTT.

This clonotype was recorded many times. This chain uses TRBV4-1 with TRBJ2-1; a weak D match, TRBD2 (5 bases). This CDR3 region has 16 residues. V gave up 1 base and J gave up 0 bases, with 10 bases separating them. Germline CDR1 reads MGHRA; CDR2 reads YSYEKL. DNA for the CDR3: TGCGCCAGCAGCCAAGTTCTAGCAAGCTCCTACAATGAGCAGTTCTTC. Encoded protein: CASSQVLASSYNEQFF.